This paragraph covers one T cell receptor (beta chain) sequence. Data came from immunoSEQ multiplex PCR; TCRdb stores just in-frame clones and leaves some out. Of roughly 170,000 clones listed, over 85% are singletons. This sample was taken from a study of control samples from healthy donors and cancer patients. Germline assignment: CDR1 SGHRS and CDR2 YFSETQ. The CDR3 is 14 amino acids. Trimming shortened V by 4 bases and J by 6 bases, and 14 bases separated the two germline ends. This receptor was identified in a man aged 18 to 29 in good health. Sequences were obtained from blood. This chain joins TRBV5-1 and TRBJ2-4; D gene uncertain. CDR3 protein: CASSPDVTRNIQYF. In nucleotides, the CDR3 is TGCGCCAGCAGCCCGGACGTGACCCGAAACATTCAGTACTTC.